This TCR beta chain was documented in a study of molecular identifiers for immune sequencing clone quantification. This clonotype was picked up many times. The target antigen is unknown. Trimming removed 7 bases at V and 6 bases at J, with 10 bases between. Germline assignment: CDR1 LNHNV and CDR2 YYDKDF (reference sequence). This CDR3 has 12 amino acids. With listed TCR primers and previously described methods, bulk TCR libraries were prepared. TCRdb recomputed calls from the PCR reads with MiXCR, one row per CDR3 protein. The sample comprises 62,000 or so distinct CDR3 sequences, 15% to 20% of which are singletons, and approximately 1.5% rests with the top ten. Study-level results: Spiked Jurkat TCR RNA from one cell was reportedly detectable among about 1 million naive cells.

Sequencing was done on a sample of naive CD8+ T cells from blood, with Jurkat cell RNA spiked in. Sample subset: FACS-sorted CD8+CD4-CCR7+CD45RA+ naive T cells. The clonotype comes from a human donor in good health. Some libraries in this study had Jurkat cell RNA spiked in. V and J are TRBV15 and TRBJ2-1; D not resolved. CDR3 sequence reads: CATTMDANEQFF. CDR3 sequence (DNA): TGTGCCACCACCATGGACGCCAATGAGCAGTTCTTC. Full variable domain (remainder filled in from reference TRBV15 and TRBJ2-1): DAMVIQNPRYQVTQFGKPVTLSCSQTLNHNVMYWYQQKSSQAPKLLFHYYDKDFNNEADTPDNFQSRRPNTSFCFLDIRSPGLGDTAMYLCATTMDANEQFFGPGTRLTVL.